Given below is one T cell receptor (beta chain) in context. What it binds is unknown. This sample is part of a study of shared clonotypes between healthy human individuals. Study summary: A few men and a couple of women, aged 18 to 49, were donors.

Deep-level settings were used for running the assay. Sorted subsets were amplified in replicate PCRs using 200 ng DNA, about 30,000 T cell genomes. Repertoires were generated with immunoSEQ multiplex PCR, while TCRdb's copy carries only in-frame clones and drops some. The repertoire includes about 340,000 clones, about 73% of them detected once, and around 9.3% sits in the top ten. From germline, CDR1 is MDHEN and CDR2 SYDVKM. Trimming cost V 2 bases and J 0 bases, with 9 bases left between them. The CDR3 has 15 amino acids. Points from the study as a whole: Though the depth was large, rarefaction showed that sorted-subset sequencing was incomplete.

Sequences were obtained from memory CD4+ T cells sorted from blood. As for subset: CD45RA-negative fraction. This TCR was sampled from a young man in good health. V and J are TRBV28 and TRBJ2-3, with TRBD1 as a possible D gene (6 bases). CDR3 in DNA: TGTGCCAGCAGTTTAAGGGGGTTAAGCACAGATACGCAGTATTTT. This encodes CASSLRGLSTDTQYF.